The rows below give T cell receptor beta chains drawn from one sample of a study of post-analysis software for immune sequencing data. TCRdb re-called the PCR reads through MiXCR, storing one row per CDR3 protein. The sample has some 700,000 distinct CDR3 sequences, approximately 59% seen once; the top ten hold about 11%. The sequenced material came from blood. The receptors originated from a girl aged 2-10 years with multiple sclerosis. Each CDR3 is given with its conserved first and last residue. The D gene is left open where the match is weak. Clone size is stated in some rows and not others, as once, few, many or a class when expanded.

D gene,CDR3 length,clone size,V gene,J gene,CDR3 protein,CDR3 DNA
.,13,few,TRBV20-1,TRBJ2-7,CSANVDQTYEQYF,TGCAGTGCAAATGTGGACCAAACCTACGAGCAGTACTTC
.,16,.,TRBV3-1,TRBJ2-1,CASSLYEGVAYNEQFF,TGTGCCAGCAGCCTGTACGAGGGCGTGGCGTACAATGAGCAGTTCTTC
TRBD1,21,.,TRBV2,TRBJ2-3,CASRGDRGRSEVPTSTDTQYF,TGTGCCAGCAGAGGCGACAGGGGGCGATCGGAGGTCCCTACTAGCACAGATACGCAGTATTTT
.,15,.,TRBV5-1,TRBJ1-1,CASSLERRLETEAFF,TGCGCCAGCAGCTTGGAACGGAGGTTGGAAACTGAAGCTTTCTTT
.,16,.,TRBV21-1,TRBJ2-7,CASSKPPSVDSYEQYF,TGTGCCAGCAGCAAGCCCCCTTCTGTGGACAGCTACGAGCAGTACTTC
TRBD1,16,.,TRBV7-8,TRBJ1-1,CASSLVTGAMNTEAFF,TGTGCCAGCAGCTTAGTGACAGGGGCAATGAACACTGAAGCTTTCTTT
TRBD2,13,.,TRBV30,TRBJ2-3,CAWNIGGSDTQYF,TGTGCCTGGAACATCGGGGGGTCAGATACGCAGTATTTT
.,13,once,TRBV30,TRBJ1-1,CAWNGPPGDEAFF,TGTGCCTGGAACGGCCCTCCCGGGGATGAAGCTTTCTTT
.,15,.,TRBV7-2,TRBJ2-2,CASSLAGPLSGERFF,TGTGCCAGCAGCTTAGCCGGACCCTTGTCGGGGGAGCGGTTTTTT
.,15,few,TRBV6-1,TRBJ2-3,CASKKGPSSTDTQYF,TGTGCCAGCAAAAAGGGGCCATCTAGCACAGATACGCAGTATTTT
TRBD2,16,once,TRBV5-5,TRBJ2-3,CASSRSSGGASNTQYF,TGTGCCAGCAGCCGATCTAGCGGGGGGGCCTCAAATACGCAGTATTTT
.,13,few,TRBV20-1,TRBJ2-5,CSARRGPQETQYF,TGCAGTGCTAGGCGGGGCCCCCAAGAGACCCAGTACTTC
.,15,once,TRBV20-1,TRBJ1-1,CSARAIPGANTEAFF,TGCAGTGCTAGAGCAATTCCGGGGGCGAACACTGAAGCTTTCTTT
.,11,few,TRBV12-3/TRBV12-4,TRBJ2-1,CASSFVNEQFF,TGTGCCAGCAGTTTTGTGAATGAGCAGTTCTTC
TRBD2,15,few,TRBV20-1,TRBJ2-3,CSATLRGGGTDTQYF,TGCAGCGCTACACTCCGGGGGGGAGGCACAGATACGCAGTATTTT
TRBD1,14,.,TRBV6-5,TRBJ1-2,CASSSTGDQYGYTF,TGTGCCAGCAGTTCGACAGGGGACCAATATGGCTACACCTTC
.,11,.,TRBV29-1,TRBJ1-4,CSARSNEKLFF,TGCAGCGCGAGGTCTAATGAAAAACTGTTTTTT
.,13,many,TRBV5-1,TRBJ2-4,CASSFGDGDIQYF,TGCGCCAGCAGCTTCGGTGACGGGGACATTCAGTACTTC
.,16,.,TRBV7-3,TRBJ1-2,CASSPDGRPTNYGYTF,TGTGCCAGCAGCCCCGACGGGCGGCCTACTAACTATGGCTACACCTTC
.,16,few,TRBV20-1,TRBJ1-2,CSARGDTWPPNYGYTF,TGCAGTGCTAGAGGGGACACTTGGCCGCCTAACTATGGCTACACCTTC
.,12,few,TRBV12-3/TRBV12-4,TRBJ2-3,CASSRVTDTQYF,TGTGCCAGCAGCCGCGTGACAGATACGCAGTATTTT
.,14,.,TRBV19,TRBJ2-6,CASSTGQGANVLTF,TGTGCCAGTAGTACAGGTCAGGGGGCCAACGTCCTGACTTTC
.,10,few,TRBV7-2,TRBJ2-1,CASSLIGEFF,TGTGCCAGCAGCTTAATAGGGGAGTTCTTC
TRBD1,15,.,TRBV7-2,TRBJ1-1,CASSLVWDRGTEAFF,TGTGCCAGCAGCTTAGTGTGGGACAGGGGCACTGAAGCTTTCTTT
TRBD2,14,.,TRBV20-1,TRBJ2-5,CSASLLAGRETQYF,TGCAGTGCTAGCTTACTAGCGGGACGAGAGACCCAGTACTTC
.,15,.,TRBV5-6,TRBJ2-5,CASSLREMGGETQYF,TGTGCCAGCAGCTTGAGGGAGATGGGTGGGGAGACCCAGTACTTC
TRBD1,14,few,TRBV5-1,TRBJ2-1,CASSSWGQGYEQFF,TGCGCCAGCAGCTCCTGGGGACAGGGGTATGAGCAGTTCTTC
.,14,.,TRBV4-1,TRBJ2-1,CASSHGVSYNEQFF,TGCGCCAGCAGCCACGGGGTCTCCTACAATGAGCAGTTCTTC
.,14,few,TRBV20-1,TRBJ1-5,CSASRGGGNQPQHF,TGCAGTGCTAGTCGGGGAGGCGGCAATCAGCCCCAGCATTTT
.,13,.,TRBV12-3/TRBV12-4,TRBJ2-1,CASSLRGGNEQFF,TGTGCCAGCAGTTTACGGGGCGGCAATGAGCAGTTCTTC
TRBD2,15,.,TRBV10-3,TRBJ2-1,CAAETPRGGLREQFF,TGTGCCGCCGAGACCCCCCGGGGGGGACTGAGGGAGCAGTTCTTC
TRBD2,15,once,TRBV7-2,TRBJ2-4,CASSLQRGGPNIQYF,TGTGCCAGCAGCCTCCAGCGGGGGGGCCCAAACATTCAGTACTTC
.,16,few,TRBV30,TRBJ2-6,CAWSGTSLSGANVLTF,TGTGCCTGGAGCGGTACCTCCCTATCTGGGGCCAACGTCCTGACTTTC
.,14,.,TRBV7-6,TRBJ1-1,CASSAGGRNTEAFF,TGTGCCAGCTCAGCGGGAGGGCGGAACACTGAAGCTTTCTTT
.,18,.,TRBV9,TRBJ1-1,CASSVGGTVAAPKTEAFF,TGTGCCAGCAGCGTAGGGGGAACAGTGGCAGCCCCGAAAACTGAAGCTTTCTTT
TRBD1,12,few,TRBV29-1,TRBJ1-1,CSVGQGTLEAFF,TGCAGCGTGGGACAGGGGACTCTTGAAGCTTTCTTT
.,15,.,TRBV6-6,TRBJ2-5,CASSYVPEGEETQYF,TGTGCCAGCAGTTACGTGCCTGAGGGGGAAGAGACCCAGTACTTC
.,13,once,TRBV29-1,TRBJ2-5,CALGQANQETQYF,TGCGCCCTAGGGCAGGCCAACCAAGAGACCCAGTACTTC
TRBD2,15,.,TRBV24-1,TRBJ2-1,CATSETTSGTDEQFF,TGTGCCACCAGTGAAACGACTAGCGGGACGGATGAGCAGTTCTTC
TRBD2,17,.,TRBV24-1,TRBJ2-1,CATSEALAGGLHNEQFF,TGTGCCACCAGTGAAGCACTAGCGGGGGGACTCCACAATGAGCAGTTCTTC
TRBD2,15,.,TRBV5-4,TRBJ2-1,CASRPGTSDYNEQFF,TGTGCCAGCAGGCCCGGGACTAGCGACTACAATGAGCAGTTCTTC
.,17,.,TRBV2,TRBJ2-5,CASSEFALGGTQETQYF,TGTGCCAGCAGTGAATTCGCCCTAGGCGGGACCCAAGAGACCCAGTACTTC
TRBD2,15,few,TRBV20-1,TRBJ2-1,CSAVVGTSGLNEQFF,TGCAGTGCTGTCGTAGGGACTAGCGGGTTAAATGAGCAGTTCTTC
TRBD1,13,.,TRBV20-1,TRBJ2-7,CSVRDRYSYEQYF,TGCAGTGTCCGGGACAGATATTCCTACGAGCAGTACTTC
TRBD2,15,few,TRBV12-3/TRBV12-4,TRBJ2-7,CASSPQLAGPYEQYF,TGTGCCAGCAGTCCCCAGCTAGCGGGACCCTACGAGCAGTACTTC
TRBD2,14,.,TRBV20-1,TRBJ2-1,CSASGTSGNLEQFF,TGCAGTGCTAGCGGGACTAGCGGGAACCTTGAGCAGTTCTTC
.,15,.,TRBV12-3/TRBV12-4,TRBJ2-4,CASTPPTGHKNIQYF,TGTGCCAGCACCCCACCGACAGGCCACAAAAACATTCAGTACTTC
TRBD2,15,few,TRBV6-6,TRBJ2-3,CASTGTSGRTDTQYF,TGTGCCAGCACCGGGACTAGCGGGAGGACAGATACGCAGTATTTT
TRBD1,17,.,TRBV10-3,TRBJ1-5,CAISEGDRGFSNQPQHF,TGTGCCATCAGTGAAGGGGACAGGGGGTTTAGCAATCAGCCCCAGCATTTT
.,14,.,TRBV5-1,TRBJ2-5,CASSLFIGQETQYF,TGCGCCAGCAGCTTGTTCATAGGACAAGAGACCCAGTACTTC
.,13,.,TRBV29-1,TRBJ1-1,CSVREGLNTEAFF,TGCAGCGTCCGAGAGGGTCTGAACACTGAAGCTTTCTTT
.,14,.,TRBV7-9,TRBJ2-1,CASSFGQRNNEQFF,TGTGCCAGCAGCTTCGGCCAGAGAAACAATGAGCAGTTCTTC
TRBD1,15,few,TRBV12-3/TRBV12-4,TRBJ2-7,CASTSSDRGAYEQYF,TGTGCCAGCACTTCCTCGGACAGGGGGGCCTACGAGCAGTACTTC
TRBD2,18,.,TRBV5-1,TRBJ2-3,CASSLSLKAGVGTDTQYF,TGCGCCAGCAGCTTGTCCCTTAAGGCGGGAGTGGGCACAGATACGCAGTATTTT
.,16,.,TRBV5-4,TRBJ1-2,CASSFGKASVSYGYTF,TGTGCCAGCAGCTTTGGCAAGGCCTCCGTATCGTATGGCTACACCTTC
TRBD1,18,once,TRBV25-1,TRBJ2-1,CASSGGQGGPKSYNEQFF,TGTGCCAGCAGTGGGGGACAGGGGGGTCCGAAATCCTACAATGAGCAGTTCTTC
TRBD2,15,.,TRBV6-6,TRBJ2-1,CASRQSGRADNEQFF,TGTGCCAGCAGGCAAAGCGGGAGGGCCGACAATGAGCAGTTCTTC
.,13,many,TRBV25-1,TRBJ2-3,CASSEGGTDTQYF,TGTGCCAGCAGTGAGGGGGGCACAGATACGCAGTATTTT
.,14,.,TRBV5-1,TRBJ2-1,CASSGQRAYNEQFF,TGCGCCAGCAGTGGACAGAGAGCCTACAATGAGCAGTTCTTC
TRBD2,20,few,TRBV7-2,TRBJ2-6,CASSPRLAGVMSTGANVLTF,TGTGCCAGCAGCCCAAGACTAGCGGGAGTGATGTCTACTGGGGCCAACGTCCTGACTTTC